This is a list of T cell receptor beta chains from one sample in a study of blood T cell repertoires in COVID-19. Measured with immunoSEQ multiplex PCR; TCRdb has only the in-frame clones, and not every one. The sample yields hundreds of thousands of clones, around 84% seen once. The sample consisted of PBMCs or T cells enriched from blood (not recorded which). These receptors all come from a man aged 35 to 55 who had recovered from COVID-19. Each CDR3 is given with its conserved first and last residue.

CDR3 protein: CASSRPGTSGWNEQFF
V gene: TRBV7-2
J gene: TRBJ2-1

CDR3 protein: CASSPRQTGEQFF
V gene: TRBV27
J gene: TRBJ2-1

CDR3 protein: CASRKGGNTEAFF
V gene: TRBV6-5
J gene: TRBJ1-1

CDR3 protein: CASSGDRENIQYF
V gene: TRBV6-5
J gene: TRBJ2-4

CDR3 protein: CASSQTRIEQFF
V gene: TRBV2
J gene: TRBJ2-1

CDR3 protein: CASGYSLFTGVNQPQHF
V gene: TRBV12-5
J gene: TRBJ1-5

CDR3 protein: CASSFGGLPGPDTQYF
V gene: TRBV5-4
J gene: TRBJ2-3

CDR3 protein: CASKGVTEAFF
V gene: TRBV6-4
J gene: TRBJ1-1

CDR3 protein: CASSILAGANTGELFF
V gene: TRBV7-3
J gene: TRBJ2-2

CDR3 protein: CASSSTSGGPPHDTQYF
V gene: TRBV5-4
J gene: TRBJ2-3

CDR3 protein: CASSPSGGQETQYF
V gene: TRBV18
J gene: TRBJ2-5

CDR3 protein: CASSPGTGEGNTEAFF
V gene: TRBV18
J gene: TRBJ1-1

CDR3 protein: CASTEGGAYGYTF
V gene: TRBV12-3/TRBV12-4
J gene: TRBJ1-2

CDR3 protein: CASSLASGSSYEQYF
V gene: TRBV5-1
J gene: TRBJ2-7

CDR3 protein: CASSQESGNYEQYF
V gene: TRBV4-1
J gene: TRBJ2-7

CDR3 protein: CASSPSAIQETQYF
V gene: TRBV9
J gene: TRBJ2-5

CDR3 protein: CASSLAGWRRGGEQYF
V gene: TRBV27
J gene: TRBJ2-7

CDR3 protein: CASSIGGGIYNEQFF
V gene: TRBV19
J gene: TRBJ2-1

CDR3 protein: CASSRLGTGVGYTF
V gene: TRBV6-5
J gene: TRBJ1-2

CDR3 protein: CAISATGTAYGYTF
V gene: TRBV10-3
J gene: TRBJ1-2

CDR3 protein: CASRRQGGYGYTF
V gene: TRBV3-1/TRBV3-2
J gene: TRBJ1-2

CDR3 protein: CASNRPGGETQYF
V gene: TRBV2
J gene: TRBJ2-5

CDR3 protein: CASSSPGLALSSYNEQFF
V gene: TRBV5-8
J gene: TRBJ2-1

CDR3 protein: CASSEQGAQNTEAFF
V gene: TRBV5-1
J gene: TRBJ1-1

CDR3 protein: CASSLSTGEVGEQYF
V gene: TRBV5-1
J gene: TRBJ2-7

CDR3 protein: CASSQEGQGSAGELFF
V gene: TRBV4-2
J gene: TRBJ2-2